Presented here are 14 T cell receptor beta chains from one specimen sequenced in a study of technical replicates of blood from several donors. Sequencing used immunoSEQ multiplex PCR; TCRdb keeps in-frame clones, though not all of them. The table includes over 75,000 clones, approximately 96% detected once. Sequencing used T cells isolated from PBMCs. Every receptor here comes from a human donor in good health.

V gene TRBV9 combines with J gene TRBJ1-5; D might be TRBD1 (6 bases). The CDR3 is made up of 16 amino acids. Looked up from germline, CDR1 is SGDLS and CDR2 is YYNGEE. V was clipped by 3 bases and J by 1 base, with 14 bases between them. The DNA for the CDR3 is TGTGCCAGCAGCGAGGGGGGGGGCTTGAGCAATCAGCCCCAGCATTTT. Residues: CASSEGGGLSNQPQHF.

This sequence joins TRBV5-1 and TRBJ1-2, with D uncertain. This CDR3 is built from 13 residues. Germline V CDR1 and CDR2: SGHRS, YFSETQ. The V and J ends lost 0 bases and 0 bases respectively, with 3 bases between them. CDR3 sequence: CASSLDTNYGYTF. DNA of the CDR3: TGCGCCAGCAGCTTGGACACTAACTATGGCTACACCTTC.

The chain has TRBV12-1 and TRBJ1-3; TRBD1 is the table's D call, not checked against the DNA. TRBV12-1 is flagged as a pseudogene. The CDR3 consists of 20 residues. CDR3 residues: CASSFARFIDSPSSGNTIYF. CDR3 coding DNA: TGTGCCAGCAGCTTTGCGCGTTTTATTGACAGTCCTTCCTCTGGAAACACCATATATTTT.

CDR3 sequence: CASSLAGGGNTIYF. CDR3 coding DNA: TGCGCCAGCAGCTTGGCAGGGGGTGGAAACACCATATATTTT. The V and J genes are TRBV5-1 and TRBJ1-3; 7 bases match TRBD1. The CDR3 spans 14 residues. Per the germline V gene, CDR1 is SGHRS and CDR2 is YFSETQ. Trimming at V came to 0 bases and at J to 3 bases, leaving 0 bases not matched to a gene.

The chain uses TRBV11-3 and TRBJ2-7; D perhaps matches TRBD1 (5 bases). CDR1 is SGHNT and CDR2 is YENEEA in the germline V gene. The germline V and J ends were trimmed by 1 base and 10 bases, with 14 bases remaining between them. The CDR3 loop spans 13 amino acids. The CDR3 nucleotides read TGTGCCAGCAGCTTAGGGGGCTGGGGCACTCAGTACTTC. It is translated as CASSLGGWGTQYF. Using reference TRBV11-3 and TRBJ2-7 for the parts outside the CDR3, the full variable domain is EAGVVQSPRYKIIEKKQPVAFWCNPISGHNTLYWYLQNLGQGPELLIRYENEEAVDDSQLPKDRFSAERLKGVDSTLKIQPAELGDSAVYLCASSLGGWGTQYFGPGTRLTVT.

The chain joins TRBV5-6 to TRBJ2-7; TRBD1 agrees at 8 bases. V was pared by 5 bases and J by 1 base, with 5 bases of the junction left unmatched. CDR3 length equals 14 residues. CDR1 SGHDT and CDR2 YYEEEE come from the germline V gene. This CDR3 reads CASSPDRGSYEQYF. In DNA, the CDR3 is TGTGCCAGCAGTCCAGACAGGGGATCCTACGAGCAGTACTTC.

This chain links TRBV6-1 with TRBJ2-7; TRBD2 matches at 9 bases. The germline V gene encodes CDR1 MNHNS and CDR2 SASEGT. The CDR3 totals 13 residues. Trimming took 4 bases from V and 4 from J; bases not matched to a gene: 2. The CDR3 DNA sequence: TGTGCCAGCAGTGGACTAGCGGAATACGAGCAGTACTTC. Translation gives CASSGLAEYEQYF.

CDR3 sequence reads: CASSFTGRETQYF. CDR3 DNA sequence: TGCGCCAGCAGCTTTACAGGCCGGGAGACCCAGTACTTC. The chain combines TRBV5-1 with TRBJ2-5; tentatively, D is TRBD1 (5 bases). Germline V CDR1 and CDR2: SGHRS, YFSETQ. Trimming removed 2 bases from V and 5 bases from J, with 10 bases in between. The CDR3 length is 13 residues.

The rearrangement links TRBV27 to TRBJ2-3; the D gene is possibly TRBD2 (6 bases). With 5 bases removed from V and 5 bases from J, the gap between germline ends came to 17 bases. Germline CDR1 MNHEY, CDR2 SMNVEV (reference sequence). The CDR3 length is 15 residues. In nucleotides, the CDR3 is TGTGCCAGCAGTCTAAAAGGAGGGAGGCAAGATACGCAGTATTTT. Amino acids: CASSLKGGRQDTQYF.

The CDR3 is CASRMNRDAEGGTQYF. The CDR3, as DNA: TGTGCCAGTAGGATGAACCGGGACGCCGAGGGAGGGACCCAGTACTTC. The rearrangement uses TRBV19 and TRBJ2-5, with a weak D call TRBD2 (6 bases). This CDR3 spans 16 amino acids. The germline CDR1 and CDR2 sequences are LNHDA and SQIVND (reference sequence). V shed 6 bases and J shed 7 bases, with 24 bases lying between them.

This clone showed up just once. The V and J genes are TRBV5-1 and TRBJ1-1, with D tentatively TRBD1 (5 bases). CDR3 length equals 14 residues. Per germline, CDR1 SGHRS and CDR2 YFSETQ. V was trimmed by 1 base and J by 2 bases, leaving 9 bases between them. The CDR3 sequence: CASSLTRDNTEAFF. CDR3 DNA sequence: TGCGCCAGCAGCTTGACCAGGGATAACACTGAAGCTTTCTTT.

The chain combines TRBV19 with TRBJ2-3; 8 bases fit TRBD2. The CDR3 is made up of 14 amino acids. V lost 6 bases, J lost 3 bases, and 5 bases stayed unmatched. Per the germline V gene, CDR1 is LNHDA and CDR2 is SQIVND (reference sequence). The CDR3 region has the DNA TGTGCCAGTAGGTTCGGACTAGCAACAGATACGCAGTATTTT. It is translated as CASRFGLATDTQYF.

The V call is TRBV11-2, the J call TRBJ2-7; 10 bases line up with TRBD1. This CDR3 contains 14 residues. V was clipped by 4 bases and J by 4 bases; unmatched bases: 4. Germline loops: CDR1 SGHAT, CDR2 FQNNGV. CDR3 in amino acids: CASSSRTGGYEQYF. CDR3 coding DNA: TGTGCCAGCAGCTCCAGGACAGGGGGATACGAGCAGTACTTC.

The chain uses TRBV30 and TRBJ1-2; 9 nucleotides align to TRBD1. The CDR3 is made up of 13 amino acids. The J segment lost 5 bases and the V segment lost 3 bases, leaving 4 bases of the junction unmatched. The germline V gene encodes CDR1 GTSNPN and CDR2 SVGIG (reference sequence). The CDR3 DNA reads TGTGCCTGGAGCTTGGGGACAGGGTATGGCTACACCTTC. As protein: CAWSLGTGYGYTF.